This TCR beta chain was recorded in a study of blood T cell repertoires in COVID-19. Study context: Specimens from acute and convalescent COVID-19 originated in the United States, Italy and Spain. The analysed material was cDNA or gDNA that came from T cells, B-cell-depleted T cells, or PBMCs.

Generated by immunoSEQ multiplex PCR, the TCRdb table keeps only in-frame clones and is missing some. This repertoire shows approximately 260,000 clones, 82% found once; its top ten account for 4.9%. The CDR3 sequence is 14 residues long. V was pared by 5 bases and J by 8 bases, with 12 bases of the junction left unmatched. The germline gives CDR1 LGHDT, CDR2 YNNKEL (reference sequence). The rearrangement links TRBV3-1 (or the pseudogene TRBV3-2) to TRBJ2-7; 7 bases are shared with TRBD2. The clonotype comes from a woman of 80 years or more with active or convalescent COVID-19. Sequenced material: peripheral blood. CDR3 DNA: TGTGCCAGCAGCACCGGACTAGAAATGATGAAGCAGTACTTC. Amino acids: CASSTGLEMMKQYF.